The rows below give T cell receptor beta chains drawn from one sample of a study of T cells in Graves' hyperthyroidism and ophthalmopathy. Each CDR3 protein is one row after TCRdb ran MiXCR on the multiplex PCR reads. The sample lists a few hundred thousand distinct CDR3 sequences; approximately 14% were seen once. Sequencing was performed on blood. These TCRs come from a woman in her 50s with Graves' hyperthyroidism that later progressed to Graves' ophthalmopathy. The CDR3 runs from the conserved cysteine through the conserved F or W. The order of the fields is D gene, V gene, J gene, clone size, CDR3 DNA, CDR3 protein. The D gene is left open where the match is weak. The size of a clone is reported for some rows only, either as once, few or many, or as a class for expanded clones.

d_call: NA
v_call: TRBV20-1
j_call: TRBJ2-6
clone_size: NA
cdr3_nt: TGCAGTGCTCCCCGGAGCGCTGGGGCCAACGTCCTGACTTTC
cdr3_aa: CSAPRSAGANVLTF

d_call: NA
v_call: TRBV7-9
j_call: TRBJ2-2
clone_size: NA
cdr3_nt: TGTGCCAGCAGATTTACAGGCACCGGGGAGCTGTTTTTT
cdr3_aa: CASRFTGTGELFF

d_call: NA
v_call: TRBV29-1
j_call: TRBJ2-5
clone_size: many
cdr3_nt: TGCAGCGTTGCCCAAGAGACCCAGTACTTC
cdr3_aa: CSVAQETQYF

d_call: NA
v_call: TRBV3-1
j_call: TRBJ2-7
clone_size: many
cdr3_nt: TGTGCCAGCAGCCATACCTACGAGCAGTACTTC
cdr3_aa: CASSHTYEQYF

d_call: NA
v_call: TRBV30
j_call: TRBJ1-2
clone_size: many
cdr3_nt: TGTGCCTGGAGTGGGCGTCCTAACTATGGCTACACCTTC
cdr3_aa: CAWSGRPNYGYTF

d_call: TRBD2
v_call: TRBV12-3/TRBV12-4
j_call: TRBJ2-1
clone_size: many
cdr3_nt: TGTGCCAGCAGTTCTTATGGAGCGGGAGAGAGGTTGAATGAGCAGTTCTTC
cdr3_aa: CASSSYGAGERLNEQFF

d_call: TRBD2
v_call: TRBV7-9
j_call: TRBJ2-7
clone_size: NA
cdr3_nt: TGTGCCAGCAGCTTAGTTAGCGGGGGGGCCCCCCTCTCCTACGAGCAGTACTTC
cdr3_aa: CASSLVSGGAPLSYEQYF

d_call: NA
v_call: TRBV11-3
j_call: TRBJ2-7
clone_size: many
cdr3_nt: TGTGCCAGCAGTCAAGGAGTGGGGGCGACGCAGTACTTC
cdr3_aa: CASSQGVGATQYF

d_call: NA
v_call: TRBV9
j_call: TRBJ1-1
clone_size: many
cdr3_nt: TGTGCCAGCAGCGGAGGGAAGGGGGTAACTGAAGCTTTCTTT
cdr3_aa: CASSGGKGVTEAFF

d_call: TRBD2
v_call: TRBV7-3
j_call: TRBJ2-2
clone_size: many
cdr3_nt: TGTGCCAGCAGTTTAGATCTAGCGGGAGGGTCCGGGGAGCTGTTTTTT
cdr3_aa: CASSLDLAGGSGELFF

d_call: NA
v_call: TRBV11-2
j_call: TRBJ2-7
clone_size: many
cdr3_nt: TGTGCCAGCAGAGTGTGGGGAAAGGGGACTTACTACGAGCAGTACTTC
cdr3_aa: CASRVWGKGTYYEQYF

d_call: TRBD2
v_call: TRBV20-1
j_call: TRBJ2-1
clone_size: many
cdr3_nt: TGCAGTGCTTGGGGGACTAGCGGCTCCTACAATGAGCAGTTCTTC
cdr3_aa: CSAWGTSGSYNEQFF

d_call: NA
v_call: TRBV5-6
j_call: TRBJ1-5
clone_size: NA
cdr3_nt: TGTGCCAGCAGCTTTGCAGGACAGCCCCAGCATTTT
cdr3_aa: CASSFAGQPQHF

d_call: NA
v_call: TRBV20-1
j_call: TRBJ2-3
clone_size: many
cdr3_nt: TGCAGTGCTGGGGGAGGCCTGGGGGTTGATACGCAGTATTTT
cdr3_aa: CSAGGGLGVDTQYF

d_call: NA
v_call: TRBV18
j_call: TRBJ2-7
clone_size: many
cdr3_nt: TGTGCCAGCTTAGCGGGACAGGGCTCCTACGAGCAGTACTTC
cdr3_aa: CASLAGQGSYEQYF

d_call: TRBD1
v_call: TRBV3-1
j_call: TRBJ1-2
clone_size: many
cdr3_nt: TGTGCCAGCAGTCTGTCTAACAGGGGTAACTATGGCTACACCTTC
cdr3_aa: CASSLSNRGNYGYTF

d_call: TRBD1
v_call: TRBV5-1
j_call: TRBJ2-3
clone_size: many
cdr3_nt: TGCGCCAGCAGCAAGGACAGGGTACCAGATACGCAGTATTTT
cdr3_aa: CASSKDRVPDTQYF

d_call: NA
v_call: TRBV20-1
j_call: TRBJ1-1
clone_size: NA
cdr3_nt: TGCAGTGCTCGGGGATCTTTGGGCACTGAAGCTTTCTTT
cdr3_aa: CSARGSLGTEAFF

d_call: NA
v_call: TRBV9
j_call: TRBJ1-3
clone_size: NA
cdr3_nt: TGTGCCAGCAGCCGAGAAGGGGGTTGGTCTGGAAACACCATATATTTT
cdr3_aa: CASSREGGWSGNTIYF

d_call: NA
v_call: TRBV11-2
j_call: TRBJ1-6
clone_size: many
cdr3_nt: TGTGCCAGCAGCTTAGATGGGGAGGCGACCTATAATTCACCCCTCCACTTT
cdr3_aa: CASSLDGEATYNSPLHF

d_call: NA
v_call: TRBV5-1
j_call: TRBJ1-3
clone_size: many
cdr3_nt: TGCGCCAGCAGTGGCAGTACCCTTGGAAACACCATATATTTT
cdr3_aa: CASSGSTLGNTIYF

d_call: NA
v_call: TRBV2
j_call: TRBJ2-5
clone_size: NA
cdr3_nt: TGTGCCAGCATAGGCAGCGGACAAGTGTCAGCAGAGACCCAGTACTTC
cdr3_aa: CASIGSGQVSAETQYF

d_call: NA
v_call: TRBV18
j_call: TRBJ1-1
clone_size: many
cdr3_nt: TGTGCCAGCTCACCATCAATGGGGCTGAGGACTGAAGCTTTCTTT
cdr3_aa: CASSPSMGLRTEAFF

d_call: NA
v_call: TRBV18
j_call: TRBJ1-1
clone_size: many
cdr3_nt: TGTGCCAGCTCACCGGGGGCTCGAGGAACTGAAGCTTTCTTT
cdr3_aa: CASSPGARGTEAFF

d_call: TRBD1
v_call: TRBV4-1
j_call: TRBJ2-7
clone_size: few
cdr3_nt: TGCGCCAGCAGACCAGCCGGACAGGGTTTATACGAGCAGTACTTC
cdr3_aa: CASRPAGQGLYEQYF

d_call: TRBD1
v_call: TRBV5-1
j_call: TRBJ1-5
clone_size: many
cdr3_nt: TGCGCCAGCAGCTTGGGGACAGGGGCTCAGCCCCAGCATTTT
cdr3_aa: CASSLGTGAQPQHF

d_call: TRBD2
v_call: TRBV28
j_call: TRBJ2-1
clone_size: NA
cdr3_nt: TGTGCCAGCAAAAGCGGGAACTCCTACAATGAGCAGTTCTTC
cdr3_aa: CASKSGNSYNEQFF

d_call: NA
v_call: TRBV3-1
j_call: TRBJ1-5
clone_size: many
cdr3_nt: TGTGCCAGCAGCCAAGCAGCTGGGGGTTCTCGCAATCAGCCCCAGCATTTT
cdr3_aa: CASSQAAGGSRNQPQHF

d_call: NA
v_call: TRBV5-1
j_call: TRBJ2-1
clone_size: many
cdr3_nt: TGCGCCAGCAGCTTGGCCGCAGTTTTGGGTCATGAGCAGTTCTTC
cdr3_aa: CASSLAAVLGHEQFF

d_call: NA
v_call: TRBV7-9
j_call: TRBJ1-5
clone_size: few
cdr3_nt: TGTGCCAGCAGCTTAGTCCAGGGGCAGCCCCAGCATTTT
cdr3_aa: CASSLVQGQPQHF

d_call: TRBD1
v_call: TRBV20-1
j_call: TRBJ1-2
clone_size: many
cdr3_nt: TGCAGTGCTAGTCTACAGGGGGGAAGCTATGGCTACACCTTC
cdr3_aa: CSASLQGGSYGYTF

d_call: NA
v_call: TRBV2
j_call: TRBJ2-1
clone_size: many
cdr3_nt: TGTGCCAGCAGTCAGGGGCCCGAGCAGTTCTTC
cdr3_aa: CASSQGPEQFF

d_call: NA
v_call: TRBV24-1
j_call: TRBJ2-1
clone_size: many
cdr3_nt: TGTGCCACCAGTGATGCGGTAGCCGACAATGAGCAGTTCTTC
cdr3_aa: CATSDAVADNEQFF

d_call: TRBD2
v_call: TRBV20-1
j_call: TRBJ2-1
clone_size: many
cdr3_nt: TGCAGTGCCACCGCTAGCGGGAGCTCCTACAATGAGCAGTTCTTC
cdr3_aa: CSATASGSSYNEQFF

d_call: TRBD2
v_call: TRBV5-8
j_call: TRBJ2-5
clone_size: few
cdr3_nt: TGTGCCAGCAGCTTGGATCTAGCGGGAGGGCCGGAAGGCGAGACCCAGTACTTC
cdr3_aa: CASSLDLAGGPEGETQYF

d_call: NA
v_call: TRBV20-1
j_call: TRBJ2-1
clone_size: many
cdr3_nt: TGCAGTGCTAGAGACAGGGCCAAACTAACCTACAATGAGCAGTTCTTC
cdr3_aa: CSARDRAKLTYNEQFF

d_call: NA
v_call: TRBV3-1
j_call: TRBJ1-1
clone_size: many
cdr3_nt: TGTGCCAGCAGCCCTGGCGGGGGCATGGTGAACACTGAAGCTTTCTTT
cdr3_aa: CASSPGGGMVNTEAFF